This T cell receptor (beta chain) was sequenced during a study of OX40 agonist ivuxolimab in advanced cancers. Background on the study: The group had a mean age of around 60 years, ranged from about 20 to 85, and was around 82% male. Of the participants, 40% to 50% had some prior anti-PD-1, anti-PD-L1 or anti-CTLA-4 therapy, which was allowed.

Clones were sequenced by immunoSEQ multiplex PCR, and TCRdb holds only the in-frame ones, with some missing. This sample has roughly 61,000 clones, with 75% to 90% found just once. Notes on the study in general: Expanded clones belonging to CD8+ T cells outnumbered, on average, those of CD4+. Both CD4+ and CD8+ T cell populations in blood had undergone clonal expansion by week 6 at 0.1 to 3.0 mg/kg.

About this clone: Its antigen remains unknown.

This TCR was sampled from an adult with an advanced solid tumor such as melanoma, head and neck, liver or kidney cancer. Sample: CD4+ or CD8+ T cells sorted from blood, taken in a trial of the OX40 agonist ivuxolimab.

DNA of the CDR3: TGTGCCAGTAGCCGGGGGACAGCTATGAACACTGAAGCTTTCTTT. This translates into CASSRGTAMNTEAFF. This chain links TRBV19 with TRBJ1-1; TRBD1 aligns across 7 bases. With V trimmed by 6 bases and J by 0 bases, 7 bases remained unmatched. From germline, CDR1 is LNHDA and CDR2 SQIVND (reference sequence). This CDR3 has 15 residues.